This TCR beta chain was retrieved from a study of Ad26.COV2.S vaccination and SARS-CoV-2 variants. Study-wide context: Donor allocation was to the COV1001 Ad26.COV2.S trial arm. Points from the study as a whole: Placebo recipients and vaccine recipients were similar in non-spike TCR breadth.

Points on this clone: What it binds is not known.

As to treatment: over 15 received Ad26.COV2.S at low or high dose, single or two shots; 5 received placebo; per-sample allocation not given. Samples were taken on day 63 after the first vaccine or placebo injection. Produced via immunoSEQ multiplex PCR; TCRdb's table is partial and in-frame only. The sample carries 200,000 to 250,000 clones, around 89% recorded once. Per germline, CDR1 SGHRS and CDR2 YFSETQ. V lost 7 bases and J 5 bases, leaving 19 bases between the germline ends. The CDR3 runs 16 residues. This material consisted of peripheral blood, taken in a trial of Ad26.COV2.S vaccine versus placebo. This receptor was obtained from a person between 18 and 65 years old who received the Ad26.COV2.S COVID-19 vaccine or a placebo. The chain has TRBV5-1 and TRBJ1-6; the D is unclear. CDR3 nucleotides: TGCGCCAGCCGCGGGCAGAACGTCTTGGATAATTCACCCCTCCACTTT. Translated, it gives CASRGQNVLDNSPLHF.